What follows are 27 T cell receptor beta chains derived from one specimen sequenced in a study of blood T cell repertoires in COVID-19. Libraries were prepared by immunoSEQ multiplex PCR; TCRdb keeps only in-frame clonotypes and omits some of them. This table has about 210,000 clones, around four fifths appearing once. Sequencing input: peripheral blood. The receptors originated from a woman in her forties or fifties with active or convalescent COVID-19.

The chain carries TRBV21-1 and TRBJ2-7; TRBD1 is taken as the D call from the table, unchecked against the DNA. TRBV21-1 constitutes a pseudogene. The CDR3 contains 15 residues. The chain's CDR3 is CASLDGQVGSYEQYV. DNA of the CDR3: TGTGCCAGCCTGGACGGACAGGTGGGCTCCTACGAGCAGTACGTC.

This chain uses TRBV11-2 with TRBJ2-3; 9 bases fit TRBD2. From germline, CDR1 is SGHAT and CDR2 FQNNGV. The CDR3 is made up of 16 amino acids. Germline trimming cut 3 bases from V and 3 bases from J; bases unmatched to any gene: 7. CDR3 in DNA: TGTGCCAGCAGCTTGGGCGGGGGGGCCCAGACAGATACGCAGTATTTT. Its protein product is CASSLGGGAQTDTQYF.

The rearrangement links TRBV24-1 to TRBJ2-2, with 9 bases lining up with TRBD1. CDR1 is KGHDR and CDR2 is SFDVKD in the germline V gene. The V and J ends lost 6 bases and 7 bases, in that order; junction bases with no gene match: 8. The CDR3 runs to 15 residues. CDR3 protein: CATSKQGALGGELFF. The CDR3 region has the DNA TGTGCCACCAGTAAACAGGGGGCGCTTGGCGGGGAGCTGTTTTTT.

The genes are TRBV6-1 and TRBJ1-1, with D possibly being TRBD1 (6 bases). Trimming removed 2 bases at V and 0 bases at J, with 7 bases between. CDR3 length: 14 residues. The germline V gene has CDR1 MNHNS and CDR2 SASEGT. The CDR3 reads CASSERDMNTEAFF. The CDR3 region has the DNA TGTGCCAGCAGTGAACGGGACATGAACACTGAAGCTTTCTTT.

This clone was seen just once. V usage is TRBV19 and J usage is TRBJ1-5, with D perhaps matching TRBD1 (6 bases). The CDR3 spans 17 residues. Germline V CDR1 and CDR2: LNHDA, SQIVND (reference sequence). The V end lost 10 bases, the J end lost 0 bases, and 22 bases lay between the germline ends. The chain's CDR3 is CATSNRVGIYSNQPQHF. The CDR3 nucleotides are TGTGCCACTTCCAACAGGGTAGGGATATATAGCAATCAGCCCCAGCATTTT.

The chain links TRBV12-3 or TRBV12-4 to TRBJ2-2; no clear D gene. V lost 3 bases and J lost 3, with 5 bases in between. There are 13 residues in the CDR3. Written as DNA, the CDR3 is TGTGCCAGCAGTTTTCGGGACACCGGGGAGCTGTTTTTT. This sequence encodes CASSFRDTGELFF.

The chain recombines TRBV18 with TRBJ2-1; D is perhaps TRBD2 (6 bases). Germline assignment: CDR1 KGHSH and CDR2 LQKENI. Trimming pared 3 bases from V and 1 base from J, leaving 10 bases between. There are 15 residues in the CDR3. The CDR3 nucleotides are TGTGCCAGCTCACCTAGCGGCTTTTCCTACAATGAGCAGTTCTTC. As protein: CASSPSGFSYNEQFF.

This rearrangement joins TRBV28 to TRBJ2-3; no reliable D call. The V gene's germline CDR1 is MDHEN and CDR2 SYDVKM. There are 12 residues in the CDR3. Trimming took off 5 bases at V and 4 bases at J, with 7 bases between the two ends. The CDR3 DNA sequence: TGTGCCAGCAGTGCCACGGCAGATACGCAGTATTTT. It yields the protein CASSATADTQYF.

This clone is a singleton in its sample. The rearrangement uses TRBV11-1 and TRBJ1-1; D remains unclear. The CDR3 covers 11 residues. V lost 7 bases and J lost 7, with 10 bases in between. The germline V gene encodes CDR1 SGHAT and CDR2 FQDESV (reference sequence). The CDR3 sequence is CASTTAGEAFF. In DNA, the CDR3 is TGTGCCAGCACCACGGCGGGTGAAGCTTTCTTT.

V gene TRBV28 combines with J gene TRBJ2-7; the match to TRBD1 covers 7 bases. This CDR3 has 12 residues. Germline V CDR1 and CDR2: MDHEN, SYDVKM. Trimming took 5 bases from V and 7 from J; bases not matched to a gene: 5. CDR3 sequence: CASSRGGREQYF. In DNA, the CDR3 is TGTGCCAGCAGTCGAGGGGGCCGGGAGCAGTACTTC.

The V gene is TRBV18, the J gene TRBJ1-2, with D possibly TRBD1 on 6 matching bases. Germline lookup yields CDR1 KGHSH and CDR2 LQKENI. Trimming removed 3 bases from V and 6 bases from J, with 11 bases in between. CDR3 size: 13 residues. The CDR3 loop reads CASSPGQGHGYTF. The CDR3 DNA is TGTGCCAGCTCACCGGGACAAGGCCATGGCTACACCTTC. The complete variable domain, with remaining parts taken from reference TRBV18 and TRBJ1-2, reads NAGVMQNPRHLVRRRGQEARLRCSPMKGHSHVYWYRQLPEEGLKFMVYLQKENIIDESGMPKERFSAEFPKEGPSILRIQQVVRGDSAAYFCASSPGQGHGYTFGSGTRLTVV.

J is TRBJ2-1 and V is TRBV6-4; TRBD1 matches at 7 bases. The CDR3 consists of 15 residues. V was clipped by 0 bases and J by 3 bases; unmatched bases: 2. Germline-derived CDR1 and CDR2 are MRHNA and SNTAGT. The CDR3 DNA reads TGTGCCAGCAGTGACTCTACAGGGGACTACAATGAGCAGTTCTTC. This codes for CASSDSTGDYNEQFF.

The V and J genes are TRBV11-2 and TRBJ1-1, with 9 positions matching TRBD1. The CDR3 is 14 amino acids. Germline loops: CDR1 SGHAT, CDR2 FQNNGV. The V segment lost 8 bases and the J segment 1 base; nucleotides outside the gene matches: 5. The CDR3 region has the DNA TGTGCCAGCGGGGGACAGGGAACGAACACTGAAGCTTTCTTT. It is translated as CASGGQGTNTEAFF.

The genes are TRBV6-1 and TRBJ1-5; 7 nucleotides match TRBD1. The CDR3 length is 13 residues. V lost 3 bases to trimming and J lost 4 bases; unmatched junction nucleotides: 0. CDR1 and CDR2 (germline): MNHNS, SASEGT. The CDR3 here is CASSETGNQPQHF. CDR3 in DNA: TGTGCCAGCAGTGAGACAGGGAATCAGCCCCAGCATTTT.

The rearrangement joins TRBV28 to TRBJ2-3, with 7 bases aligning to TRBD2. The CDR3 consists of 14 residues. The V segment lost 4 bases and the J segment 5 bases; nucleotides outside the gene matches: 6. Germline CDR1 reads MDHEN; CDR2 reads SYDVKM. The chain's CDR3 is CASSWGAGLDTQYF. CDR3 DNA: TGTGCCAGCAGTTGGGGAGCGGGATTAGATACGCAGTATTTT.

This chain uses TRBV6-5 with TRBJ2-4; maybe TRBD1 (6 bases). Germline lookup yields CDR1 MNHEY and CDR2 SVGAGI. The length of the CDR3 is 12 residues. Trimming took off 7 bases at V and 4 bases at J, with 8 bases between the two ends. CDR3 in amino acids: CASTDRKNIQYF. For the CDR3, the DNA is TGTGCCAGCACGGACAGAAAAAACATTCAGTACTTC.

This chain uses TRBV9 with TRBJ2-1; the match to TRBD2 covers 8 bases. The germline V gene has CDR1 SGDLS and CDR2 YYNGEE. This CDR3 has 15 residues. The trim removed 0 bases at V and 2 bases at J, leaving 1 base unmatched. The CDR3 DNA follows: TGTGCCAGCAGCGTAGCACTAGCGGCCTACAATGAGCAGTTCTTC. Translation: CASSVALAAYNEQFF.

The CDR3 loop is CASSAPPERAFF. In DNA form, the CDR3 reads TGTGCCAGCAGCGCGCCTCCTGAGAGGGCTTTCTTT. The V gene is TRBV9, the J gene TRBJ1-1, with D hard to call. The CDR3 sequence is 12 residues long. CDR1 SGDLS and CDR2 YYNGEE come from the germline V gene. The V and J ends lost 3 bases and 11 bases respectively, with 14 bases between them.

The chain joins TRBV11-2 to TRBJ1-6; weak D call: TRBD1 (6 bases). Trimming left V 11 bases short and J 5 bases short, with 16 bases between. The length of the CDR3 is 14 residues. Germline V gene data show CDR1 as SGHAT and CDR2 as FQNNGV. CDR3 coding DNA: TGTGCCTCAGCAGGGGCTTCAGATAATTCACCCCTCCACTTT. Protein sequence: CASAGASDNSPLHF.

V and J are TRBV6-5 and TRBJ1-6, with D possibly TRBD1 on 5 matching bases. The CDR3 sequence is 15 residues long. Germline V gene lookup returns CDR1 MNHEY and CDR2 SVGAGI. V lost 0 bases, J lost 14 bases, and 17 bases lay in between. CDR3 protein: CASSYSGGGGEALHF. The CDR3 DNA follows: TGTGCCAGCAGTTACTCGGGGGGGGGTGGAGAGGCCCTCCACTTT.

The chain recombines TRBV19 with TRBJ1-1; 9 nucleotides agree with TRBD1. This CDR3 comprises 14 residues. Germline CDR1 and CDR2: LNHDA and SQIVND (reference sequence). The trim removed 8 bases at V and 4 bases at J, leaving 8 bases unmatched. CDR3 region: CASSGDREGTEAFF. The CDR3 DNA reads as TGTGCCAGTTCCGGGGACAGGGAGGGCACTGAAGCTTTCTTT.

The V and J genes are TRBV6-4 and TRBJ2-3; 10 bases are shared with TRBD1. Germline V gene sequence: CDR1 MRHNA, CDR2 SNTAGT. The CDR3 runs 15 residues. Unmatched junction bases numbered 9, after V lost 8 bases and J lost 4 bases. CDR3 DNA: TGTGCCAGCGCTCCGGGACAGGGGACGCCAGATACGCAGTATTTT. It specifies CASAPGQGTPDTQYF.

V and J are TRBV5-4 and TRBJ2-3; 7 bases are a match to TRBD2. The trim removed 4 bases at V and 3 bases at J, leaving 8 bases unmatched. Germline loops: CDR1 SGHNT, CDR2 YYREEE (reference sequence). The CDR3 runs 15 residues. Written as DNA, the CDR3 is TGTGCCAGCAGCCCGGGGCTAGCGGAAACAGATACGCAGTATTTT. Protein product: CASSPGLAETDTQYF.

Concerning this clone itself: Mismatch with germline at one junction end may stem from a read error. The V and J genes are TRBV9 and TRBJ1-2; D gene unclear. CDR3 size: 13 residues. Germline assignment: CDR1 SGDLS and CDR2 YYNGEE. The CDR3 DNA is TGTGCCAGCAGCGTAGAAGTGGAGACCGCGCCCCTCTTC. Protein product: CASSVEVETAPLF.

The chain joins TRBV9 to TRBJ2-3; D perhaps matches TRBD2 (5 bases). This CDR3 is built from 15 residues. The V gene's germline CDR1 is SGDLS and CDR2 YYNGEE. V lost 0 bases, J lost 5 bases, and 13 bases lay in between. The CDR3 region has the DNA TGTGCCAGCAGCGTAGGCCGGGGTTATCTAGATACGCAGTATTTT. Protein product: CASSVGRGYLDTQYF.

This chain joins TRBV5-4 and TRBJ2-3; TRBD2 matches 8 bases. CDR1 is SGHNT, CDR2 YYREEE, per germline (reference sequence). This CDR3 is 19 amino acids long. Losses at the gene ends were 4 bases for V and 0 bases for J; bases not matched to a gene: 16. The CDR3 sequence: CASSGRGASRKLSTDTQYF. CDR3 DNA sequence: TGTGCCAGCAGCGGGCGGGGGGCATCTCGAAAGCTTAGCACAGATACGCAGTATTTT.

CDR3 region: CSVEDGRGGYGYTF. CDR3 DNA sequence: TGCAGCGTTGAAGATGGGAGGGGTGGCTATGGCTACACCTTC. This chain joins TRBV29-1 and TRBJ1-2; D perhaps matches TRBD1 (5 bases). V shed 0 bases and J shed 4 bases, with 12 bases lying between them. Germline-derived CDR1 and CDR2 are SQVTM and ANQGSEA. This CDR3 has 14 amino acids. Full variable domain (remainder filled in from reference TRBV29-1 and TRBJ1-2): SAVISQKPSRDICQRGTSLTIQCQVDSQVTMMFWYRQQPGQSLTLIATANQGSEATYESGFVIDKFPISRPNLTFSTLTVSNMSPEDSSIYLCSVEDGRGGYGYTFGSGTRLTVV.